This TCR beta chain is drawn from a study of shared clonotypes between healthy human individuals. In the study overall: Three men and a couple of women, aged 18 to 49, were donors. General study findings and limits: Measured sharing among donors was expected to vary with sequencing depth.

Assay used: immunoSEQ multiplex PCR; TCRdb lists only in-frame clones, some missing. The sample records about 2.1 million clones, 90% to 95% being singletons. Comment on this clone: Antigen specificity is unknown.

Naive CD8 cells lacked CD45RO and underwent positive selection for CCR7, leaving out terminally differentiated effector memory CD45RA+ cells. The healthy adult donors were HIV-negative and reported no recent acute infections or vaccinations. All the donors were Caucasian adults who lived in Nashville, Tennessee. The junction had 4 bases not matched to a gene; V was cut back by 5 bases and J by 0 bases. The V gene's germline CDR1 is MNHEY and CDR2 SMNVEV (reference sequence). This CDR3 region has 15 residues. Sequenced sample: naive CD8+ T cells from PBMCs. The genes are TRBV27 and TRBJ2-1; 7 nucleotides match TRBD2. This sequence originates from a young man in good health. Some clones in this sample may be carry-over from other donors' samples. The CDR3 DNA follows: TGTGCCAGCAGTCTGCGGGAGACCTCCTACAATGAGCAGTTCTTC. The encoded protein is CASSLRETSYNEQFF.